One TCR beta chain is described in this entry. This CDR3 comprises 15 residues. With 8 bases clipped from V and 7 bases from J, the junction kept 11 bases outside the gene matches. Germline V gene lookup returns CDR1 MDHEN and CDR2 SYDVKM. The data belong to a study of blood T cell repertoires in COVID-19. Study-level background: From the United States, Italy and Spain came samples of acute and convalescent COVID-19. Nucleic acid was either cDNA or gDNA, and it came from T cells, B-cell-depleted T cells, or PBMCs.

Per the authors' pipeline: Quantification of nucleated cells was approximated via reference gene primer amplification. TCRdb's copy holds only in-frame clones and misses some; the assay was immunoSEQ multiplex PCR. V, J and clone size are those of that table, while D and trimming were read from the DNA. This sample has roughly 150,000 clones, with 88% found just once. The receptor's source is a man aged 50-59 years who had recovered from COVID-19. The sample comprised peripheral blood. The rearrangement joins TRBV28 to TRBJ2-1; TRBD1 matches 10 bases. The CDR3 nucleotides are TGTGCCAGCGGAATTCCGGGACAGGGGCAAAATGAGCAGTTCTTC. As protein: CASGIPGQGQNEQFF.